In this sample, the clone carrying this T cell receptor (beta chain) turned up a few times. Its antigen is currently unknown. Profiled with immunoSEQ multiplex PCR; TCRdb holds only in-frame clones, not every one. The sample includes tens of thousands of clones, 65% to 70% of them seen just once. These data belong to a study of cytotoxic CD8 clonotypes in ibrutinib-treated CLL. Study at large: The patients, around 12 relapsed/refractory and 15 treatment-naive, included about 18 who were IGHV unmutated. Study-wide points: Circulating CD8+ T-cell counts were tracked by baseline clonality, which exceeded that of age-matched healthy donors.

The germline CDR1 and CDR2 sequences are SGHTA and FQGTGA. Trimming removed 1 base from V and 3 bases from J, with 13 bases in between. The CDR3 is 15 residues long. This rearrangement joins TRBV7-3 to TRBJ2-7, with D perhaps assigned TRBD1 or TRBD2 (5 bases each). The sequencing here drew on PBMCs, taken at disease progression, from a patient treated with ibrutinib. The source of this sequence is a human donor with chronic lymphocytic leukemia. CDR3 DNA: TGTGCCAGCAGCTTAAGAGGGGCAACCTTCTACGAGCAGTACTTC. This encodes CASSLRGATFYEQYF.